The rows below give T cell receptor beta chains drawn from one sample of a study of beta chain features in type 1 diabetes. Assay: immunoSEQ multiplex PCR; the TCRdb copy retains only in-frame clones and omits some. The top ten clones hold more than 0.75% of a sample with roughly 180,000 clones, around 8% of them seen once. The specimen was central memory CD4+ T cells from blood. These receptors were collected from a woman between 40 and 55 years old with type 1 diabetes. The CDR3 runs from the conserved cysteine through the conserved F or W. The D gene is left open where the match is weak. Only part of the rows carry a size: once, few, many, or a class if the clone is expanded.

D	size	V	J	DNA	CDR3
NA	NA	TRBV25-1	TRBJ2-6	TGTGCCAGCATGGGGAACAGGGTTCCGGCTGGGGCCAACGTCCTGACTTTC	CASMGNRVPAGANVLTF
TRBD1	few	TRBV28	TRBJ2-4	TGTGCCAGCAGTCCCGCCCAGGTGGGACAGGGGGCCAAAAACATTCAGTACTTC	CASSPAQVGQGAKNIQYF
NA	few	TRBV6-5	TRBJ2-4	TGTGCCAGCAGTGGAAGAGGGGGGGTCAACATTCAGTACTTC	CASSGRGGVNIQYF
NA	NA	TRBV20-1	TRBJ1-2	TGCAGTGCTAGACAGGAACCTGGCTACACCTTC	CSARQEPGYTF
NA	few	TRBV11-2	TRBJ1-4	TGTGCCAGCAGCTTCACCGGGGGTAATGAAAAACTGTTTTTT	CASSFTGGNEKLFF
TRBD2	NA	TRBV5-1	TRBJ2-5	TGCGCCAGCAGCCCGGGGACTAGCATCCAAGAGACCCAGTACTTC	CASSPGTSIQETQYF
TRBD1	NA	TRBV5-1	TRBJ2-1	TGCGCCAGCAGCTTGGGACAGGGGGGGCACAATGAGCAGTTCTTC	CASSLGQGGHNEQFF
TRBD2	many	TRBV7-3	TRBJ2-1	TGTGCCAGCAGCTCGGGACTAGCAGGAGGCAGGCAGTTCTTC	CASSSGLAGGRQFF
NA	NA	TRBV12-5	TRBJ2-1	TGTGCTAGTAAAGGGGTTCCCAATGAGCAGTTCTTC	CASKGVPNEQFF
TRBD2	few	TRBV4-2	TRBJ2-7	TGTGCCAGCAGCCAAAGTAGCGGGAGAACCTCCTACGAGCAGTACTTC	CASSQSSGRTSYEQYF
NA	NA	TRBV6-5	TRBJ1-4	TGTGCCAGCAGTTCCTCTTGGGGGGGGGAAAAACTGTTTTTT	CASSSSWGGEKLFF
NA	few	TRBV7-2	TRBJ1-5	TGTGCCAGCAGCTTACTTATATATCAGCCCCAGCATTTT	CASSLLIYQPQHF
NA	NA	TRBV4-3	TRBJ2-7	TGCGCCAGCAGCCTCCGCGATGATTCCTACGAGCAGTACTTC	CASSLRDDSYEQYF
NA	NA	TRBV9	TRBJ2-7	TGTGCCAGCAGCGTTACCCCGGGACATGAATACGAGCAGTACTTC	CASSVTPGHEYEQYF
TRBD1	many	TRBV5-1	TRBJ2-3	TGCGCCAGCAGCCTGAGGCAGGGGGCTAGCACAGATACGCAGTATTTT	CASSLRQGASTDTQYF